This is a list of T cell receptor beta chains from one sample in a study of identical twins. TCRdb itself ran the 5' RACE reads through MiXCR, one entry per CDR3 protein. The data hold 500,000 or so distinct CDR3 sequences, with 14% observed a single time. This sample was shared with a second study, whose subject was yellow fever vaccine responses in identical twins.

The specimen was CD4+ T cells sorted from blood. These receptors came from a woman under 30 in good health. CDR3s include the opening cysteine and the closing phenylalanine or tryptophan. Fields, in order: clone size, D gene, V gene, J gene, CDR3 DNA, CDR3 protein. The D gene is left open where the match is weak. Clone size appears in some rows only: once, few, many, or a class for an expanded clone.

few	TRBD1	TRBV6-1	TRBJ2-5	TGTGCCAGCAGTCAGGGACAGGGGGCGAAACAAGAGACCCAGTACTTC	CASSQGQGAKQETQYF
many	TRBD2	TRBV20-1	TRBJ2-7	TGCAGTGCTAGAGACTTTAGCGGGAGTTACGAGCAGTACTTC	CSARDFSGSYEQYF
few	TRBD2	TRBV20-1	TRBJ2-1	TGCAGTGCTGGGAGACTAGCGGGAGGGTTGAGCTCCTACAATGAGCAGTTCTTC	CSAGRLAGGLSSYNEQFF
few	NA	TRBV7-2	TRBJ2-4	TGTGCCAGCAGCTTTGGGGGCCTAGCCAAAAACATTCAGTACTTC	CASSFGGLAKNIQYF
NA	NA	TRBV5-1	TRBJ1-4	TGCGCCAGCAGCACGGGGACATCCTATGAAAAACTGTTTTTT	CASSTGTSYEKLFF
few	NA	TRBV7-2	TRBJ2-7	TGTGCCAGCAGCCCCAGCACCAATAACTACGAGCAGTACTTC	CASSPSTNNYEQYF
NA	NA	TRBV6-1	TRBJ2-3	TGTGCCAGCAGTCGCACCCCGGCAGATACGCAGTATTTT	CASSRTPADTQYF
many	TRBD2	TRBV20-1	TRBJ2-5	TGCAGTGCTGGGAATCTAGCGGGAGGGTCCCAAGAGACCCAGTACTTC	CSAGNLAGGSQETQYF
few	NA	TRBV4-1	TRBJ2-1	TGCGCCAGCAGCCAAGACGGCGTGGTGACTGAGCAGTTCTTC	CASSQDGVVTEQFF
NA	NA	TRBV15	TRBJ2-7	TGTGCCACCAGCGGAGAAAAGGCGGGCGAGCAGTACTTC	CATSGEKAGEQYF
few	NA	TRBV30	TRBJ2-1	TGTGCCTGGTCGGGCTACAATGAGCAGTTCTTC	CAWSGYNEQFF
few	TRBD2	TRBV12-3/TRBV12-4	TRBJ2-1	TGTGCCAGCAGCCCAATAGGACTAGCGGGGGGGGAGTTCTTC	CASSPIGLAGGEFF
NA	NA	TRBV29-1	TRBJ2-7	TGCAGCGCCGAAGATGCTTTCGGCTACGAGCAGTACTTC	CSAEDAFGYEQYF
NA	TRBD1	TRBV6-5	TRBJ2-2	TGTGCCAGCAGTTACCGCCTAGGGACAGGGGGTAGCGGGGAGCTGTTTTTT	CASSYRLGTGGSGELFF
few	TRBD2	TRBV12-3/TRBV12-4	TRBJ2-1	TGTGCCAGCAGTTTAGGCGGGAGCCGTTCCTACAATGAGCAGTTCTTC	CASSLGGSRSYNEQFF
few	NA	TRBV3-1	TRBJ2-1	TGTGCCAGCACCGGACGGGGAAGCGGTGAGCAGTTCTTC	CASTGRGSGEQFF